Below are 9 T cell receptor beta chains sequenced from a single sample in a study of shared clonotypes between healthy human individuals. The table came from immunoSEQ multiplex PCR; TCRdb's copy has only in-frame clones and leaves some out. Of 300,000 to 400,000 clones in the sample, more than 75% were seen once. Sequenced material: memory CD8+ T cells sorted from blood. Subset noted: CD45RO+ cells pooled with CCR7-negative TemRA cells. The receptors were gathered from a man between 18 and 29 years old in good health.

The J gene is TRBJ1-4, the V gene TRBV2; possibly TRBD1 for D (5 bases). This CDR3 has 12 residues. V lost 6 bases and J 8 bases, leaving 10 bases between the germline ends. Germline V gives CDR1 SNHLY, CDR2 FYNNEI. CDR3 coding DNA: TGTGCCAGCAGGTGGGACGAAGAAAAACTGTTTTTT. This translates into CASRWDEEKLFF. Using reference TRBV2 and TRBJ1-4 for the parts outside the CDR3, the full variable domain is EPEVTQTPSHQVTQMGQEVILRCVPISNHLYFYWYRQILGQKVEFLVSFYNNEISEKSEIFDDQFSVERPDGSNFTLKIRSTKLEDSAMYFCASRWDEEKLFFGSGTQLSVL.

This clone was seen once. The V and J genes are TRBV6-5 and TRBJ2-7; 7 bases match TRBD2. With V trimmed by 0 bases and J by 6 bases, 5 bases remained unmatched. This CDR3 comprises 14 residues. Looked up from germline, CDR1 is MNHEY and CDR2 is SVGAGI. This CDR3 reads CASSYSGGGPEQYF. DNA for the CDR3: TGTGCCAGCAGTTACTCTGGCGGGGGACCCGAGCAGTACTTC.

This rearrangement joins TRBV27 to TRBJ2-7, with TRBD1 as a possible D gene (6 bases). The length of the CDR3 is 14 residues. Germline values: CDR1 MNHEY, CDR2 SMNVEV (reference sequence). V lost 4 bases and J 2 bases, leaving 12 bases between the germline ends. As DNA, the CDR3 is TGTGCCAGCAGTTCACCGGACAGAACCTACGAGCAGTACTTC. This encodes CASSSPDRTYEQYF.

The genes are TRBV12-5 and TRBJ2-7; tentative D call: TRBD2 (5 bases). The germline V gene encodes CDR1 LGHNT and CDR2 FRNRAP. Trimming took off 7 bases at V and 5 bases at J, with 21 bases between the two ends. The CDR3 is made up of 15 amino acids. CDR3: CASALLGARRDEQYF. The CDR3 bases are TGTGCTAGTGCCCTGTTGGGCGCCCGGCGGGACGAGCAGTACTTC.

The rearrangement uses TRBV27 and TRBJ1-2, with 7 bases identical to TRBD1. Germline assignment: CDR1 MNHEY and CDR2 SMNVEV (reference sequence). The V and J ends lost 5 bases and 4 bases, in that order; junction bases with no gene match: 4. CDR3 length equals 13 residues. The CDR3 DNA reads as TGTGCCAGCAGTACGACAGGGTTCTATGGCTACACCTTC. Encoded protein: CASSTTGFYGYTF.

This clone has a handful of counts. The same CDR3 also results from other DNA sequences found in this sample. The rearrangement uses TRBV6-5 and TRBJ2-2; D gene uncertain. The CDR3 covers 12 residues. From germline, CDR1 is MNHEY and CDR2 SVGAGI. Trimming cost V 2 bases and J 6 bases, with 4 bases left between them. The CDR3 sequence: CASSYRAGELFF. CDR3 bases: TGTGCCAGCAGTTACCGCGCCGGGGAGCTGTTTTTT.

V usage is TRBV9 and J usage is TRBJ1-4; TRBD1 matches 9 bases. From germline, CDR1 is SGDLS and CDR2 YYNGEE. The CDR3 has 13 residues. V gave up 0 bases and J gave up 10 bases; unmatched junction bases: 1. CDR3 nucleotides: TGTGCCAGCAGCGTAGAGGGACAGGGAAAACTGTTTTTT. It specifies CASSVEGQGKLFF.

This chain connects TRBV10-3 to TRBJ2-5, with 11 bases matching TRBD2. CDR3 length: 16 residues. V lost 2 bases to trimming and J lost 5 bases; unmatched junction nucleotides: 7. From germline, CDR1 is ENHRY and CDR2 SYGVKD. The DNA for the CDR3 is TGTGCCATCAGTGAGCGCCTAGCGGGAGGTGGGGAGACCCAGTACTTC. This gives the protein CAISERLAGGGETQYF.

The J gene is TRBJ1-2, the V gene TRBV29-1, with D perhaps matching TRBD1 (5 bases). There are 15 residues in the CDR3. The V end was cut by 6 bases, the J end by 6 bases, with 23 bases between. Germline CDR1 is SQVTM and CDR2 is ANQGSEA. CDR3 protein: CSVPEVAGPGHGYTF. CDR3 in DNA: TGCAGCGTCCCCGAGGTGGCAGGGCCCGGGCATGGCTACACCTTC.